This T cell receptor (beta chain) stems from a study of CD8 T cells in ankylosing spondylitis. TCRdb itself ran the 5' RACE reads through MiXCR, one entry per CDR3 protein. Among 300,000 to 400,000 distinct CDR3 sequences, roughly 15% were seen once, and the ten largest hold about 1.1%. Details on this clonotype: Its antigen is unknown.

Overall study results and limits: Blood of patients with ankylosing spondylitis appeared to be characterized by a TCR beta motif of 8 or 9 highly homologous variants. Past research had described some motif variants in reactive arthritis synovial fluid and blood. Within peripheral blood, clones linked to disease were CD8+ and relatively rare. Disease-linked clones were reportedly significantly enriched in matched ankylosing spondylitis synovial fluid.

The CDR3 is 15 residues long. Germline-derived CDR1 and CDR2 are WNHNN and SYGVQD (reference sequence). The V and J ends lost 3 bases and 3 bases respectively, with 14 bases between them. Sequencing used blood, either unsorted or a sorted T cell fraction (not recorded which). V usage is TRBV10-1 and J usage is TRBJ2-5; D remains unclear. The receptor was derived from a male donor with ankylosing spondylitis or in good health (not recorded which). CDR3 in amino acids: CASSDSQVGKETQYF. The CDR3 region has the DNA TGCGCCAGCAGTGATTCGCAGGTGGGGAAAGAGACCCAGTACTTC.